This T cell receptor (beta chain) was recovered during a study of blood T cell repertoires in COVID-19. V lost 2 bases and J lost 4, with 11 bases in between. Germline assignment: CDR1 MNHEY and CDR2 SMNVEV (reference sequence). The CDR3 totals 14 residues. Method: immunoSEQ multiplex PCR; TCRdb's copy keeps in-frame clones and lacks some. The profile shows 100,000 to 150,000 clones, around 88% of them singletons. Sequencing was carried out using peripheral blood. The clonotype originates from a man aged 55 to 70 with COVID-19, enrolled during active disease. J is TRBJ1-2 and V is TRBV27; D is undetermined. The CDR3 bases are TGTGCCAGCAGTTTAAGTCCGGAGATCTATGGCTACACCTTC. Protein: CASSLSPEIYGYTF.